Listed below are T cell receptor beta chains from one sample, sequenced in a study of blood T cell repertoires in COVID-19. Sequencing used immunoSEQ multiplex PCR; TCRdb keeps in-frame clones, though not all of them. Found here are about 30,000 clones, around 74% of them singletons; the top ten hold approximately 8.6%. The sequencing sample was made of peripheral blood. The receptors shown here come from a woman between 65 and 79 years old with active or convalescent COVID-19. CDR3s include the opening cysteine and the closing phenylalanine or tryptophan. A D gene is named only where the DNA matches it firmly. Rows give clone size only sometimes, using once, few, many, or a class for an expanded clone.

TRBD1,TRBJ1-1,TRBV19,.,CASDSGRGRPNTEAFF,TGTGCCAGTGACTCTGGAAGGGGGCGGCCGAACACTGAAGCTTTCTTT
TRBD2,TRBJ2-1,TRBV24-1,.,CATSDQLSGRANEQFF,TGTGCCACCAGTGATCAACTTAGCGGGAGGGCCAATGAGCAGTTCTTC
.,TRBJ2-7,TRBV5-4,.,CASSRPTSQGEQYF,TGTGCCAGCAGCCGACCGACATCCCAAGGCGAGCAGTACTTC
TRBD1,TRBJ1-2,TRBV28,.,CASSYPGQGAEGYTF,TGTGCCAGCAGTTACCCGGGACAGGGGGCAGAGGGCTACACCTTC
TRBD2,TRBJ2-5,TRBV15,once,CATSSATSGRGETQYF,TGTGCCACCAGCAGTGCGACTAGCGGGAGGGGAGAGACCCAGTACTTC
.,TRBJ2-5,TRBV15,.,CATSRGRNQETQYF,TGTGCCACCAGCAGAGGGCGGAACCAAGAGACCCAGTACTTC
.,TRBJ2-7,TRBV7-3,.,CASSPGGGLSYEQYF,TGTGCCAGCAGCCCTGGAGGAGGGCTCTCCTACGAGCAGTACTTC
.,TRBJ1-2,TRBV7-8,.,CASSFGGYGYTF,TGTGCCAGCAGCTTCGGGGGGTACGGCTACACCTTC
.,TRBJ1-6,TRBV27,once,CASSLIGASYNSPLHF,TGTGCCAGCAGTTTAATAGGGGCATCCTATAATTCACCCCTCCACTTT
.,TRBJ1-5,TRBV19,.,CASSIPPGGYSNQPQHF,TGTGCCAGTAGTATACCCCCCGGCGGCTATAGCAATCAGCCCCAGCATTTT
TRBD1,TRBJ2-7,TRBV7-2,.,CASSTRTGGEFYEQYF,TGTGCCAGCAGCACTCGGACAGGGGGGGAATTCTACGAGCAGTACTTC
.,TRBJ1-1,TRBV3-1/TRBV3-2,.,CASSQYYEAFF,TGTGCCAGCAGCCAGTATTATGAAGCTTTCTTT
TRBD2,TRBJ2-5,TRBV20-1,.,CSASHLSGRAETQYF,TGCAGTGCTAGTCACCTTAGCGGGAGGGCGGAGACCCAGTACTTC
.,TRBJ2-1,TRBV5-1,.,CASSLTGLPSNEQFF,TGCGCCAGCAGCTTAACAGGGTTGCCATCTAATGAGCAGTTCTTC
.,TRBJ1-4,TRBV9,.,CASSVSGWGEKLFF,TGTGCCAGCAGCGTGTCAGGGTGGGGAGAAAAACTGTTTTTT
.,TRBJ1-5,TRBV2,.,CASTGVGNQPQHF,TGTGCCAGCACCGGAGTGGGCAATCAGCCCCAGCATTTT
TRBD1,TRBJ2-7,TRBV28,.,CASSSPGTGREQYF,TGTGCCAGCAGTTCCCCCGGGACAGGGAGAGAGCAGTACTTC
.,TRBJ2-7,TRBV13,.,CASSLGGWQYEQYF,TGTGCCAGCAGCTTAGGCGGGTGGCAGTACGAGCAGTACTTC
TRBD1,TRBJ1-2,TRBV19,few,CASRQGAVYGYTF,TGTGCCAGCAGACAGGGGGCGGTTTATGGCTACACCTTC
.,TRBJ2-5,TRBV6-5,.,CASISTAQTQYF,TGTGCCAGCATTAGTACAGCCCAGACCCAGTACTTC
.,TRBJ1-6,TRBV20-1,once,CSASGPGFPNSPLHF,TGCAGTGCTAGTGGGCCAGGGTTTCCTAATTCACCCCTCCACTTT
.,TRBJ2-7,TRBV6-1,.,CASSEPGYEQYF,TGTGCCAGCAGTGAGCCGGGCTACGAGCAGTACTTC
TRBD1,TRBJ2-3,TRBV15,few,CATGRGLSTDTQYF,TGTGCCACCGGCAGGGGGCTGAGCACAGATACGCAGTATTTT
.,TRBJ1-6,TRBV19,.,CASSLYRASGNSPLHF,TGTGCCAGTAGCCTATACAGGGCCTCGGGGAATTCACCCCTCCACTTT
.,TRBJ2-7,TRBV2,.,CASKRRVSEQYF,TGTGCCAGCAAGCGACGGGTGAGCGAGCAGTACTTC
TRBD1,TRBJ1-6,TRBV27,.,CASSSGQGGANSPLHF,TGTGCCAGCAGTTCTGGACAGGGGGGTGCTAATTCACCCCTCCACTTT
.,TRBJ1-1,TRBV19,once,CASSIYGRGTLGTEAFF,TGTGCCAGTAGTATTTATGGGAGGGGGACTTTGGGCACTGAAGCTTTCTTT
TRBD1,TRBJ1-2,TRBV5-5,.,CASSLVGQGANFYGYTF,TGTGCCAGCAGCTTGGTTGGACAGGGGGCAAATTTCTATGGCTACACCTTC
.,TRBJ1-3,TRBV20-1,medium-sized,CSASGGRETGNTIYF,TGCAGTGCTAGTGGAGGACGGGAGACTGGAAACACCATATATTTT
.,TRBJ2-3,TRBV11-2,few,CASSASLEGTQYF,TGTGCCAGCAGCGCGTCCCTTGAGGGTACGCAGTATTTT
.,TRBJ1-1,TRBV20-1,few,CSASLRAGRMNTEAFF,TGCAGTGCTAGTCTTCGCGCAGGGAGGATGAACACTGAAGCTTTCTTT
TRBD2,TRBJ2-2,TRBV3-1/TRBV3-2,.,CASSPRTSEFAGELFF,TGTGCCAGCAGCCCGAGGACTAGCGAGTTTGCCGGGGAGCTGTTTTTT
.,TRBJ2-5,TRBV15,.,CATSRDLGPSRVAQYF,TGTGCCACCAGCAGAGATTTGGGCCCCTCGAGGGTGGCCCAGTACTTC
.,TRBJ2-5,TRBV9,few,CASSRAGRETQYF,TGTGCCAGCAGCCGGGCGGGGAGAGAGACCCAGTACTTC
.,TRBJ2-2,TRBV12-5,.,CASGLRQGVANTGELFF,TGTGCTAGTGGTTTGAGACAAGGTGTAGCGAACACCGGGGAGCTGTTTTTT
.,TRBJ2-7,TRBV7-9,.,CASGKGGLAYEQYF,TGTGCCAGCGGGAAGGGGGGGCTTGCCTACGAGCAGTACTTC
.,TRBJ2-4,TRBV30,.,CAWSVLGLSNSPNIQYF,TGTGCCTGGAGTGTACTGGGACTCTCCAATTCCCCAAACATTCAGTACTTC
TRBD2,TRBJ2-1,TRBV24-1,.,CATSGVSGRNEQFF,TGTGCCACCAGTGGGGTTAGCGGGAGGAATGAGCAGTTCTTC
TRBD2,TRBJ2-2,TRBV12-5,.,CASGAGLTNTGELFF,TGTGCTAGTGGTGCGGGACTAACAAACACCGGGGAGCTGTTTTTT
.,TRBJ2-6,TRBV18,.,CASSPQPEANVLTF,TGTGCCAGCTCACCACAGCCTGAAGCCAACGTCCTGACTTTC
.,TRBJ1-1,TRBV7-2,few,CASTPGGAGTEAFF,TGTGCCAGCACCCCCGGAGGGGCGGGCACTGAAGCTTTCTTT
.,TRBJ2-5,TRBV28,.,CASKIEETQYF,TGTGCCAGCAAGATAGAAGAGACCCAGTACTTC
.,TRBJ2-2,TRBV29-1,.,CYQQGPNTGELFF,TGCTACCAACAGGGTCCGAACACCGGGGAGCTGTTTTTT
TRBD1,TRBJ1-2,TRBV5-1,.,CASTSWTGGSNGYTF,TGCGCCAGCACCTCATGGACAGGGGGAAGCAATGGCTACACCTTC
TRBD1,TRBJ1-2,TRBV5-1,.,CASSLSQGASGGYTF,TGCGCCAGCAGCTTATCACAGGGGGCGTCCGGTGGCTACACCTTC
.,TRBJ2-7,TRBV18,.,CASSPRQGGDYEQYF,TGTGCCAGCTCACCACGGCAGGGGGGAGATTACGAGCAGTACTTC
TRBD1,TRBJ1-2,TRBV7-2,.,CASSSRGKGYTF,TGTGCCAGCAGCTCCAGGGGGAAGGGCTACACCTTC
.,TRBJ1-3,TRBV2,once,CASSGQYGNTIYF,TGTGCCAGCAGTGGTCAGTACGGAAACACCATATATTTT
TRBD1,TRBJ1-2,TRBV7-8,.,CASSPRTGHFAGYTF,TGTGCCAGCAGCCCCCGGACAGGTCATTTTGCTGGCTACACCTTC
.,TRBJ2-7,TRBV7-2,.,CASSLEGGSGYEQYF,TGTGCCAGCAGCTTAGAAGGAGGGTCTGGCTACGAGCAGTACTTC
.,TRBJ2-3,TRBV7-6,.,CASSPPSDRSSTDTQYF,TGTGCCAGCAGCCCTCCTAGCGACCGATCTAGCACAGATACGCAGTATTTT
TRBD1,TRBJ1-4,TRBV10-2,.,CASSDVFGTGNEKLFF,TGCGCCAGCAGTGACGTTTTCGGGACAGGGAATGAAAAACTGTTTTTT
.,TRBJ2-2,TRBV10-1,.,CASSEVGGMGTGELFF,TGCGCCAGCAGTGAGGTCGGAGGGATGGGCACCGGGGAGCTGTTTTTT
.,TRBJ2-4,TRBV11-1,.,CASSGGTALAKNIQYF,TGTGCCAGCAGCGGCGGGACGGCCTTAGCCAAAAACATTCAGTACTTC
TRBD1,TRBJ1-4,TRBV7-2,.,CASSLRTGNNEKLFF,TGTGCCAGCAGCTTACGGACAGGGAATAATGAAAAACTGTTTTTT